The 5 T cell receptor beta chains presented below share a single source sample, sequenced in a study of T cell responses to AZD1222 COVID-19 vaccine. Only in-frame clones appear in the TCRdb table, and some are missing; sequencing was by immunoSEQ multiplex PCR. The profile covers around 120,000 clones, with over 85% appearing a single time and approximately 2.2% taken by the ten largest. The sequenced sample was peripheral blood, obtained on day 0 of AZD1222 vaccination. The receptors shown here come from an adult in good health.

The chain is built from TRBV6-1 and TRBJ1-1, with 7 positions matching TRBD1. V shed 3 bases, J shed 4 bases, and the junction held 8 bases outside the gene matches. The length of the CDR3 is 15 residues. From germline, CDR1 is MNHNS and CDR2 SASEGT. The CDR3 is CASSEGGRGSTEAFF. In nucleotides, the CDR3 is TGTGCCAGCAGTGAGGGGGGCAGGGGGAGCACTGAAGCTTTCTTT.

In DNA, the CDR3 is TGTGCCAGCAGCCCGCGGGGGGGCGCAGATACGCAGTATTTT. Translated: CASSPRGGADTQYF. The chain couples TRBV5-5 to TRBJ2-3; TRBD2 aligns across 9 bases. The CDR3 has 14 residues. Germline values: CDR1 SGHKS, CDR2 YYEKEE (reference sequence). J lost 4 bases, V lost 4 bases, and 4 bases had no gene match.

In regard to this clone: This sample includes further DNA sequences coding for the same CDR3. J is TRBJ1-1 and V is TRBV29-1; no firm D call. V was shortened by 6 bases and J by 2 bases, with 7 bases between the two germline ends. Per the germline V gene, CDR1 is SQVTM and CDR2 is ANQGSEA. CDR3 size: 11 residues. In DNA, the CDR3 is TGCAGCGTCGGACTTAACACTGAAGCTTTCTTT. This encodes CSVGLNTEAFF.

The chain has TRBV12-3 or TRBV12-4 and TRBJ1-5, with D uncertain. The length of the CDR3 is 13 residues. V dropped 5 bases and J dropped 7 bases, with 12 bases sitting between them. The chain's CDR3 is CASSATKEQPQHF. Written as DNA, the CDR3 is TGTGCCAGCAGTGCGACGAAGGAGCAGCCCCAGCATTTT.

This clone was recorded a few times. The chain employs TRBV23-1 and TRBJ2-2; 12 nucleotides align to TRBD2. TRBV23-1 is labeled an ORF, and its function is uncertain. CDR3 size: 18 residues. After removal of 0 bases from V and 5 bases from J, the junction contained 7 bases not matched to a gene. The DNA for the CDR3 is TGCGCCAGCAGTCAATCGCCGAGACTAGCGGGAGCAACCGGGGAGCTGTTTTTT. Amino acids: CASSQSPRLAGATGELFF.